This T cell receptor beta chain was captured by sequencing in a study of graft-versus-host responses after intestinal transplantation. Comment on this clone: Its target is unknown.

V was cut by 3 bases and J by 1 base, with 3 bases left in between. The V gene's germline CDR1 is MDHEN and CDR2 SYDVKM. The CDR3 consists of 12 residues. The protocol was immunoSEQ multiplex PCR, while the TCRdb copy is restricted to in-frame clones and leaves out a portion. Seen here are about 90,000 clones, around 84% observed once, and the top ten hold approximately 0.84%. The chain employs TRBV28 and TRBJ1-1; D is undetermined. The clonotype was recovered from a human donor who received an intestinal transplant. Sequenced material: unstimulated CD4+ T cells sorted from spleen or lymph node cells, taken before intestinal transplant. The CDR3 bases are TGTGCCAGCAGTTTGAGGAACACTGAAGCTTTCTTT. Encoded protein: CASSLRNTEAFF.